The 19 T cell receptor beta chains in this list originate from one sample, sequenced in a study of beta chain features in type 1 diabetes (dated by TCRdb to 2016 to 2019). The study at large found these results: Type 1 diabetes patients showed a moderate but significant shortening of TCRB CDR3 length in all four CD4+ subsets.

These receptors' antigens are unknown. The method behind the library was the immunoSEQ multiplex PCR assay. The High Capacity cDNA Reverse Transcription Kit was used to reverse transcribe all of the isolated RNA, meaning that expressed TCRB transcripts were what got sequenced. TCRdb carries this immuneACCESS record with in-frame sequences only. Its versions omit some clonotypes, under half of them owing to an unresolved V gene in the studies checked, with the rest unexplained. The sample table lists 500,000 to 650,000 clones, 9.5% to 15% of them with a count of one. The ten top clones hold over 0.1% of the sample. Sequenced: naive CD4+ T cells from blood. This specimen's cell subset or site label, per the study, means: true naive CD4+ T cells. These receptors were obtained from a man younger than 40 with type 1 diabetes.

The chain has TRBV6-5 and TRBJ1-5; D ambiguous. From germline, CDR1 is MNHEY and CDR2 SVGAGI. CDR3 length equals 14 residues. Trimming took off 0 bases at V and 4 bases at J, with 7 bases between the two ends. The CDR3 DNA reads TGTGCCAGCAGTTACTCGTTCACTAATCAGCCCCAGCATTTT. Its translation: CASSYSFTNQPQHF.

This chain connects TRBV2 to TRBJ1-4; D ambiguous. The CDR3 covers 14 residues. Germline V lookup: CDR1 SNHLY, CDR2 FYNNEI. V lost 5 bases to trimming and J lost 1 base, with 8 bases between them. The CDR3 spells CASSLQLTNEKLFF. For the CDR3, the DNA is TGTGCCAGCAGTTTACAGTTAACTAATGAAAAACTGTTTTTT.

This clone has a handful of counts. The V call is TRBV7-9, the J call TRBJ1-6; D is ambiguous. The CDR3 consists of 13 residues. V was cut by 8 bases and J by 10 bases, with 15 bases left in between. Germline loops: CDR1 SEHNR, CDR2 FQNEAQ (reference sequence). This CDR3 reads CASVLALGSPLHF. The CDR3 nucleotides read TGTGCCAGCGTCCTGGCCCTAGGATCACCCCTCCACTTT.

The genes are TRBV6-4 and TRBJ2-2; no clear D. The CDR3 totals 13 residues. Trimming took off 3 bases at V and 5 bases at J, with 7 bases between the two ends. In germline, CDR1 is MRHNA, CDR2 SNTAGT. CDR3 in amino acids: CASSEFSTGELFF. The DNA of the CDR3 is TGTGCCAGCAGTGAATTTAGTACCGGGGAGCTGTTTTTT.

In this sample, this clone turned up a few times. CDR3 in amino acids: CASSEYGTIETQYF. The CDR3 region has the DNA TGTGCCAGCAGTGAATATGGGACAATAGAGACCCAGTACTTC. The chain uses TRBV25-1 and TRBJ2-5, with a weak D call TRBD1 (6 bases). Germline V CDR1 and CDR2: MGHDK, SYGVNS. With 0 bases removed from V and 4 bases from J, the gap between germline ends came to 9 bases. This CDR3 is 14 amino acids long.

There are a few counts of this clone. The chain recombines TRBV7-9 with TRBJ1-1; D is unclear. The germline V gene encodes CDR1 SEHNR and CDR2 FQNEAQ (reference sequence). V was trimmed by 5 bases and J by 1 base, leaving 11 bases between them. The CDR3 is 14 residues long. The CDR3 DNA follows: TGTGCCAGCAGCACCCAGACGGAGAACACTGAAGCTTTCTTT. Protein sequence: CASSTQTENTEAFF.

The V and J genes are TRBV7-2 and TRBJ2-7; 11 bases match TRBD2. The ends lost 3 bases at V and 1 base at J; junction bases unmatched: 5. Germline loops: CDR1 SGHTA, CDR2 FQGNSA. The CDR3 is 16 residues long. CDR3 sequence reads: CASSFFGTSGSYEQYF. CDR3 coding DNA: TGTGCCAGCAGCTTTTTTGGGACTAGCGGTTCCTACGAGCAGTACTTC.

In its sample, this clone was seen a few times. The chain uses TRBV5-6 and TRBJ1-2; no clear D gene. Germline-derived CDR1 and CDR2 are SGHDT and YYEEEE. This CDR3 spans 12 amino acids. Between the trimmed V and J ends, which lost 4 bases and 4 bases, there was a span of 8 bases. The CDR3 sequence: CASSLGGYGYTF. The CDR3 DNA reads as TGTGCCAGCAGCCTCGGTGGCTATGGCTACACCTTC.

This clone came up a few times. The chain uses TRBV7-2 and TRBJ2-7; TRBD2 might be the D (6 bases). With 5 bases removed from V and 4 bases from J, the gap between germline ends came to 18 bases. Germline CDR1 is SGHTA and CDR2 is FQGNSA. The CDR3 has 15 residues. CDR3 residues: CASSRTLRERYEQYF. The CDR3 DNA sequence: TGTGCCAGCAGCCGAACGCTCCGGGAGCGGTACGAGCAGTACTTC.

In this sample, this clone turned up a few times. The chain couples TRBV15 to TRBJ2-3, with D maybe TRBD1 (5 bases). Trimming cost V 4 bases and J 8 bases, with 16 bases left between them. Per the germline V gene, CDR1 is LNHNV and CDR2 is YYDKDF (reference sequence). This CDR3 spans 14 amino acids. CDR3 region: CATSIDRTQVTQYF. For the CDR3, the DNA is TGTGCCACCAGCATCGACAGAACCCAAGTTACGCAGTATTTT.

This clone has only a few counts. This chain uses TRBV28 with TRBJ2-7; D may be TRBD1 (6 bases). CDR3 length: 18 amino acids. Germline V CDR1 and CDR2: MDHEN, SYDVKM. With 4 bases removed from V and 3 bases from J, the gap between germline ends came to 25 bases. The CDR3 reads CASSSPGSTRQAFYEQYF. CDR3 bases: TGTGCCAGCAGTTCCCCCGGTTCAACACGACAGGCGTTCTACGAGCAGTACTTC.

The chain carries TRBV4-1 and TRBJ2-1, with TRBD1 matching 8 bases. CDR1 is MGHRA, CDR2 YSYEKL, per germline. This CDR3 contains 16 residues. The ends lost 0 bases at V and 7 bases at J; junction bases unmatched: 8. The CDR3 DNA reads as TGCGCCAGCAGCCAAGATGGTCGGACAGGGATGAATGAGCAGTTCTTC. It encodes CASSQDGRTGMNEQFF.

Only a few counts were recorded for this clone. The chain uses TRBV6-6 and TRBJ2-3; D tentatively reads TRBD1 or TRBD2 (5 bases each). Deletions cut 6 bases from V and 2 bases from J, with 12 bases between. The CDR3 covers 14 residues. Germline lookup yields CDR1 MNHNY and CDR2 SVGAGI (reference sequence). CDR3 in amino acids: CASSGAGTTDTQYF. CDR3 DNA sequence: TGTGCCAGCAGCGGAGCAGGGACCACAGATACGCAGTATTTT.

This clone was seen a few times. This rearrangement joins TRBV9 to TRBJ1-1; D not certain. The V gene lost 1 base and the J gene lost 4 bases, with 11 bases spanning the gap. From germline, CDR1 is SGDLS and CDR2 YYNGEE. The CDR3 is 14 residues long. The CDR3 sequence is CASSVSWVGTEAFF. The CDR3 DNA reads TGTGCCAGCAGCGTAAGCTGGGTGGGCACTGAAGCTTTCTTT.

A few counts support this clone. This chain links TRBV9 with TRBJ2-2; D gene unclear. The CDR3 loop spans 17 amino acids. Germline CDR1 is SGDLS and CDR2 is YYNGEE. V dropped 3 bases and J dropped 4 bases, with 19 bases sitting between them. CDR3 sequence (DNA): TGTGCCAGCAGCGAGACCTCGACATCGTGGGGCACCGGGGAGCTGTTTTTT. As protein: CASSETSTSWGTGELFF.

The chain couples TRBV5-1 to TRBJ1-2; no clear D gene. With 3 bases removed from V and 0 bases from J, the gap between germline ends came to 9 bases. The CDR3 is 14 residues long. The V gene's germline CDR1 is SGHRS and CDR2 YFSETQ. CDR3 in amino acids: CASSSTPANYGYTF. CDR3 coding DNA: TGCGCCAGCAGCTCGACCCCAGCTAACTATGGCTACACCTTC. Full variable domain (rest looked up from reference TRBV5-1 and TRBJ1-2): KAGVTQTPRYLIKTRGQQVTLSCSPISGHRSVSWYQQTPGQGLQFLFEYFSETQRNKGNFPGRFSGRQFSNSRSEMNVSTLELGDSALYLCASSSTPANYGYTFGSGTRLTVV.

The V call is TRBV9, the J call TRBJ2-2; possible D gene TRBD1, 6 bases. CDR3 size: 15 residues. The V gene's germline CDR1 is SGDLS and CDR2 YYNGEE. Trimming took 3 bases from V and 7 from J, leaving 16 bases between them. The CDR3 sequence is CASSAPGTTNGELFF. CDR3 DNA sequence: TGTGCCAGCAGCGCCCCAGGGACAACCAACGGGGAGCTGTTTTTT.

This clone was seen more than once but under ten times. This chain links TRBV5-6 with TRBJ2-1, with unresolved D. The CDR3 contains 17 residues. CDR1 is SGHDT and CDR2 is YYEEEE in the germline V gene. Trimming left V 6 bases short and J 6 bases short, with 25 bases between. The CDR3 DNA follows: TGTGCCAGCATGCTTGGGTGGTCGGGTCTTACCCTCAATGAGCAGTTCTTC. This sequence encodes CASMLGWSGLTLNEQFF.

The chain is built from TRBV5-1 and TRBJ2-5, with a possible D match to TRBD1 (5 bases). Trimming stripped 4 bases from V and 5 bases from J, with 15 bases between. The CDR3 extends over 14 amino acids. Germline lookup yields CDR1 SGHRS and CDR2 YFSETQ. The CDR3 sequence: CASSAEQAWETQYF. In DNA, the CDR3 is TGCGCCAGCAGCGCGGAACAGGCTTGGGAGACCCAGTACTTC.